The sequence of this TCR beta chain was determined in a study of regulatory T cells in long-lasting Graves disease. The overall study: Newly diagnosed Graves' patients took antithyroid drugs under 3 months. Study-wide points: New patients shared some 890 public clonotypes, fewer than the roughly 2,600 shared by persistent patients.

Regarding time point: newly diagnosed GD, antithyroid drugs for less than 3 months. PBMC RNA served as the TCR library source. As a group, patients came from one endocrinology department in Xi'an, China. Germline loops: CDR1 MRHNA, CDR2 SNTAGT. The CDR3 covers 13 residues. The ends were cut back, 5 bases at V and 3 bases at J, with 9 bases in the middle. To make TCR beta libraries, researchers used iRepertoire HTBI primers and Arm-PCR of CDR3 regions. Via MiXCR, TCRdb re-called the multiplex PCR reads, giving one row per CDR3 protein. The sample holds roughly 500,000 distinct CDR3 sequences, approximately 15% seen once. Concerning this clonotype: Its antigen remains unknown.

These data were also filed under a second study, of T cells in Graves' hyperthyroidism and ophthalmopathy.

The chain joins TRBV6-4 to TRBJ2-3; D is ambiguous. The receptor comes from a man between 25 and 39 years old with Graves disease. Sequences were derived from peripheral blood mononuclear cells (PBMCs), sampled at new diagnosis, from a patient treated with antithyroid drugs. CDR3 sequence (DNA): TGTGCCAGCAGTCCGAGCGCGACAGATACGCAGTATTTT. This encodes CASSPSATDTQYF.